These 27 T cell receptor beta chains originate from one sample sequenced in a study of blood T cell repertoires in COVID-19. TCRdb's copy holds only in-frame clones and misses some; the assay was immunoSEQ multiplex PCR. The top ten clones hold approximately 9.4% of a sample with 300,000 to 400,000 clones, roughly 90% of them seen once. Sequencing used peripheral blood. These receptors were collected from a young man with COVID-19, enrolled during active disease.

As for this clone: The same CDR3 arises from other DNA sequences in this sample as well. The chain employs TRBV28 and TRBJ2-7, with 9 bases aligning to TRBD1. The CDR3 covers 15 residues. Unmatched junction bases numbered 7, after V lost 5 bases and J lost 2 bases. Germline CDR1 is MDHEN and CDR2 is SYDVKM. CDR3 coding DNA: TGTGCCAGCAGTCTAGCCGGGACAGGGACCTACGAGCAGTACTTC. This sequence encodes CASSLAGTGTYEQYF. The full variable domain, rest sourced from reference TRBV28 and TRBJ2-7, is DVKVTQSSRYLVKRTGEKVFLECVQDMDHENMFWYRQDPGLGLRLIYFSYDVKMKEKGDIPEGYSVSREKKERFSLILESASTNQTSMYLCASSLAGTGTYEQYFGPGTRLTVT.

V and J are TRBV5-6 and TRBJ1-1, with TRBD1 as a possible D gene (6 bases). CDR1 is SGHDT, CDR2 YYEEEE, per germline. V shed 4 bases and J shed 7 bases, with 14 bases lying between them. This CDR3 is built from 13 residues. Written as DNA, the CDR3 is TGTGCCAGCAGCGATAGCAGGGGAAATGAAGCTTTCTTT. Translation gives CASSDSRGNEAFF.

The chain is built from TRBV5-6 and TRBJ1-2; the D is unclear. Per the germline V gene, CDR1 is SGHDT and CDR2 is YYEEEE. CDR3 size: 15 residues. V was cut by 4 bases and J by 4 bases, with 17 bases left in between. DNA of the CDR3: TGTGCCAGCAGCCAAGGATCCCCTCGGAGCTATGGCTACACCTTC. It encodes CASSQGSPRSYGYTF.

V and J are TRBV27 and TRBJ1-5; possible D gene TRBD1, 6 bases. The V gene's germline CDR1 is MNHEY and CDR2 SMNVEV (reference sequence). The ends were cut back, 3 bases at V and 6 bases at J, with 9 bases in the middle. The CDR3 has 13 residues. The CDR3 loop is CASSLGARQPQHF. DNA of the CDR3: TGTGCCAGCAGTTTGGGGGCTCGTCAGCCCCAGCATTTT.

The chain recombines TRBV28 with TRBJ1-1; D is uncertain. V was pared by 6 bases and J by 1 base, with 21 bases between. The CDR3 totals 17 residues. CDR1 is MDHEN, CDR2 SYDVKM, per germline. The CDR3 DNA sequence: TGTGCCAGCAGCCGTGGACTCTCGGGAACCGCGAACACTGAAGCTTTCTTT. Protein sequence: CASSRGLSGTANTEAFF.

The J gene is TRBJ1-1, the V gene TRBV7-9; TRBD1 matches 9 bases. Trimming removed 4 bases from V and 5 bases from J; junction bases left unmatched: 5. CDR1 SEHNR and CDR2 FQNEAQ come from the germline V gene (reference sequence). The CDR3 length is 14 residues. The CDR3 is CASSSGQGWTEAFF. Here the CDR3 DNA reads TGTGCCAGCAGCTCCGGACAGGGGTGGACTGAAGCTTTCTTT. Supplemented by reference TRBV7-9 and TRBJ1-1, the full variable domain reads DTGVSQNPRHKITKRGQNVTFRCDPISEHNRLYWYRQTLGQGPEFLTYFQNEAQLEKSRLLSDRFSAERPKGSFSTLEIQRTEQGDSAMYLCASSSGQGWTEAFFGQGTRLTVV.

The chain recombines TRBV15 with TRBJ2-7, with 9 nucleotides matching TRBD1. Germline V gene lookup returns CDR1 LNHNV and CDR2 YYDKDF (reference sequence). J lost 4 bases, V lost 0 bases, and 4 bases had no gene match. The CDR3 is 15 residues long. This CDR3 reads CATSRDGQGTYEQYF. For the CDR3, the DNA is TGTGCCACCAGCAGAGACGGACAGGGGACGTACGAGCAGTACTTC.

The chain employs TRBV6-6 and TRBJ1-1, with TRBD1 identical over 7 bases. The germline V gene has CDR1 MNHNY and CDR2 SVGAGI (reference sequence). This CDR3 contains 14 residues. Germline trimming cut 4 bases from V and 3 bases from J; bases unmatched to any gene: 5. The CDR3 protein is CASSSNRGHTEAFF. CDR3 nucleotides: TGTGCCAGCAGTTCAAACAGGGGACACACTGAAGCTTTCTTT.

This clone was seen just once. DNA for the CDR3: TGTGCCAGCAGCGTAAGTAGCGGGGTACAAGAGACCCAGTACTTC. Translating it yields CASSVSSGVQETQYF. The chain recombines TRBV9 with TRBJ2-5; TRBD2 matches 8 bases. The length of the CDR3 is 15 residues. The germline V gene has CDR1 SGDLS and CDR2 YYNGEE. Unmatched junction bases numbered 4, after V lost 1 base and J lost 2 bases.

V usage is TRBV7-3 and J usage is TRBJ2-1; tentatively, D is TRBD2 (5 bases). The germline V gene has CDR1 SGHTA and CDR2 FQGTGA. The CDR3 spans 15 residues. V lost 5 bases to trimming and J lost 6 bases, with 17 bases between them. The CDR3 here is CASSLLGVVGNEQFF. Here the CDR3 DNA reads TGTGCCAGCAGCCTCCTGGGAGTTGTGGGCAATGAGCAGTTCTTC.

V usage is TRBV29-1 and J usage is TRBJ2-7; 8 bases map to TRBD1. V lost 1 base and J lost 0; bases outside the gene matches: 5. Germline V gene lookup returns CDR1 SQVTM and CDR2 ANQGSEA. The CDR3 runs 15 residues. The CDR3 coding sequence is TGCAGCGTTGAAGTTGTGGACAGGGCCTCCTACGAGCAGTACTTC. Translation: CSVEVVDRASYEQYF.

Only one count was recorded for this clone. This chain connects TRBV5-4 to TRBJ2-7; 7 nucleotides match TRBD1. This CDR3 comprises 14 residues. The germline gives CDR1 SGHNT, CDR2 YYREEE (reference sequence). V shed 4 bases, J shed 3 bases, and the junction held 7 bases outside the gene matches. The CDR3: CASSTRQGSYEQYF. The CDR3, as DNA: TGTGCCAGCAGCACTCGACAGGGTAGCTACGAGCAGTACTTC.

The sample holds a few counts of this clone. This chain connects TRBV4-1 to TRBJ2-1; maybe TRBD2 (5 bases). There are 13 residues in the CDR3. CDR1 and CDR2 from the germline V gene are MGHRA and YSYEKL. V shed 1 base and J shed 7 bases, with 8 bases lying between them. DNA for the CDR3: TGCGCCAGCAGCCAAGTACTAGTAAATGAGCAGTTCTTC. Translated, it gives CASSQVLVNEQFF.

The rearrangement joins TRBV7-2 to TRBJ2-3, with 8 positions matching TRBD1. The germline CDR1 and CDR2 sequences are SGHTA and FQGNSA. V dropped 4 bases and J dropped 4; count of bases not matched to a gene: 4. The CDR3 runs to 14 residues. The CDR3: CASSSRTGSDTQYF. DNA of the CDR3: TGTGCCAGCAGCTCCCGGACAGGGTCAGATACGCAGTATTTT.

The chain is built from TRBV4-3 and TRBJ1-2; 9 nucleotides line up with TRBD1. CDR3 length: 15 amino acids. CDR1 is LGHNA and CDR2 is YSLEER in the germline V gene. Trimming at V came to 0 bases and at J to 7 bases, leaving 6 bases not matched to a gene. CDR3 coding DNA: TGCGCCAGCAGCCAAGATACGGGACAGGGCGGTGGCTACACCTTC. Amino acid sequence: CASSQDTGQGGGYTF.

This clone occurred a few times. The chain has TRBV12-2 and TRBJ2-2; TRBD2 is the table's D call, not checked against the DNA. TRBV12-2 is given as a pseudogene. This CDR3 spans 16 amino acids. CDR3: CASRFRIGEEQIKLFF. The CDR3 DNA sequence: TGTGCAAGTCGCTTCCGAATCGGGGAGGAACAAATTAAGCTGTTTTTT.

The chain is built from TRBV10-1 and TRBJ2-6; D is unresolved. The CDR3 covers 18 residues. The V gene lost 10 bases and the J gene lost 4 bases, with 26 bases spanning the gap. The germline V gene encodes CDR1 WNHNN and CDR2 SYGVQD (reference sequence). The CDR3 coding sequence is TGCGCCAACCCCGGCGGCATCGAATTATGCCTGGGGGCCAACGTCCTGACTTTC. It codes for CANPGGIELCLGANVLTF.

The V and J genes are TRBV5-4 and TRBJ2-1; 9 bases match TRBD2. This CDR3 spans 15 amino acids. J gave up 4 bases and V 4 bases, and 6 bases lay outside the gene matches. Germline V lookup: CDR1 SGHNT, CDR2 YYREEE (reference sequence). In nucleotides, the CDR3 is TGTGCCAGCAGCAAAACGACTAGCGGATACAATGAGCAGTTCTTC. Its translation: CASSKTTSGYNEQFF. The complete variable domain, with remaining parts taken from reference TRBV5-4 and TRBJ2-1, reads ETGVTQSPTHLIKTRGQQVTLRCSSQSGHNTVSWYQQALGQGPQFIFQYYREEENGRGNFPPRFSGLQFPNYSSELNVNALELDDSALYLCASSKTTSGYNEQFFGPGTRLTVL.

This rearrangement joins TRBV7-2 to TRBJ1-1; TRBD1 is a possible D gene (5 bases). Germline lookup yields CDR1 SGHTA and CDR2 FQGNSA. The CDR3 covers 13 residues. The ends were cut back, 5 bases at V and 1 base at J, with 8 bases in the middle. The CDR3 loop reads CASSTGGNTEAFF. The CDR3 nucleotides are TGTGCCAGCAGCACCGGGGGGAACACTGAAGCTTTCTTT.

This rearrangement joins TRBV29-1 to TRBJ2-1; 14 nucleotides match TRBD2. V shed 4 bases and J 4 bases; nucleotides not matched to a gene: 3. The CDR3 is made up of 15 amino acids. CDR1 and CDR2 (germline): SQVTM, ANQGSEA. The CDR3, as DNA: TGCAGCGTTGTAGGGACTAGCGGGAGTTACAATGAGCAGTTCTTC. Residues: CSVVGTSGSYNEQFF.

CDR3 nucleotides: TGTGCCAGTAGTATCAAAGCCCCTAACAATGAGCAGTTCTTC. Protein sequence: CASSIKAPNNEQFF. The rearrangement links TRBV19 to TRBJ2-1; no definite D call. The CDR3 extends over 14 amino acids. Germline lookup yields CDR1 LNHDA and CDR2 SQIVND (reference sequence). The V end was cut by 3 bases, the J end by 5 bases, with 11 bases between.

The CDR3 DNA reads TGCGCCAGCAGCCAAGAGAGGACACAGCTCTACGAGCAGTACTTC. It encodes CASSQERTQLYEQYF. The rearrangement links TRBV4-3 to TRBJ2-7, with D possibly TRBD1 on 5 matching bases. CDR1 and CDR2 from the germline V gene are LGHNA and YSLEER. The CDR3 runs 15 residues. V was cut by 0 bases and J by 3 bases, with 12 bases left in between.

This clone was seen a handful of times. The gene calls are TRBV19 and TRBJ2-5; D is possibly TRBD2 (6 bases). Trimming took off 3 bases at V and 0 bases at J, with 8 bases between the two ends. Germline V gene lookup returns CDR1 LNHDA and CDR2 SQIVND (reference sequence). The CDR3 loop spans 14 amino acids. Here the CDR3 reads CASSMDYDQETQYF. The CDR3 DNA follows: TGTGCCAGTAGTATGGACTACGACCAAGAGACCCAGTACTTC.

The V gene is TRBV11-2, the J gene TRBJ2-3; TRBD1 agrees at 10 bases. V gave up 5 bases and J gave up 6 bases; unmatched junction bases: 11. This CDR3 has 16 residues. The germline gives CDR1 SGHAT, CDR2 FQNNGV. For the CDR3, the DNA is TGTGCCAGCAGCGAACCATCCGGGACAGGGGAGGATACGCAGTATTTT. This encodes CASSEPSGTGEDTQYF.

J is TRBJ1-4 and V is TRBV30; TRBD1 might be the D (6 bases). Germline CDR1 GTSNPN, CDR2 SVGIG (reference sequence). V was pared by 0 bases and J by 7 bases, with 18 bases between. CDR3 length equals 16 residues. The CDR3 loop is CAWSVKTGSLFEKLFF. The DNA of the CDR3 is TGTGCCTGGAGTGTAAAGACAGGTTCCCTTTTTGAAAAACTGTTTTTT. Full variable domain (rest looked up from reference TRBV30 and TRBJ1-4): SQTIHQWPATLVQPVGSPLSLECTVEGTSNPNLYWYRQAAGRGLQLLFYSVGIGQISSEVPQNLSASRPQDRQFILSSKKLLLSDSGFYLCAWSVKTGSLFEKLFFGSGTQLSVL.

The V call is TRBV25-1, the J call TRBJ2-3, with a possible D match to TRBD2 (6 bases). V was pared by 5 bases and J by 1 base, with 10 bases between. The CDR3 contains 14 residues. Germline CDR1 is MGHDK and CDR2 is SYGVNS. The CDR3 bases are TGTGCCAGCAGTCCGGCTAGCGGCACAGATACGCAGTATTTT. Translation gives CASSPASGTDTQYF. The entire variable domain, with the rest obtained from reference TRBV25-1 and TRBJ2-3, is as follows: EADIYQTPRYLVIGTGKKITLECSQTMGHDKMYWYQQDPGMELHLIHYSYGVNSTEKGDLSSESTVSRIRTEHFPLTLESARPSHTSQYLCASSPASGTDTQYFGPGTRLTVL.

V gene TRBV12-3 or TRBV12-4 combines with J gene TRBJ1-5; no definite D call. V was pared by 0 bases and J by 6 bases, with 3 bases between. There are 12 residues in the CDR3. Here the CDR3 DNA reads TGTGCCAGCAGTTTAGCCAGTCAGCCCCAGCATTTT. Residues: CASSLASQPQHF.